One and the same sample provided the 30 T cell receptor beta chains below, sequenced in a study of blood T cell repertoires in COVID-19. Using immunoSEQ multiplex PCR, the repertoire was profiled, and TCRdb retains in-frame clones only, with some absent. In the table there are approximately 240,000 clones, over 80% of which are singletons. The sample was peripheral blood. The receptors derive from a human donor in a cohort sampled during active COVID-19.

This clone turned up a few times. The CDR3 coding sequence is TGTGCCAGTACCCCGGGACAGGCCGATCAGCCCCAGCATTTT. It translates to CASTPGQADQPQHF. The chain links TRBV19 to TRBJ1-5, with 8 bases identical to TRBD1. The V and J ends lost 7 bases and 5 bases, in that order; junction bases with no gene match: 7. The CDR3 extends over 14 amino acids. Germline CDR1 reads LNHDA; CDR2 reads SQIVND (reference sequence).

The rearrangement joins TRBV5-5 to TRBJ1-1, with 8 bases that match TRBD1. CDR3 length equals 20 residues. Trimming took 3 bases from V and 5 from J; bases not matched to a gene: 24. Germline CDR1 and CDR2: SGHKS and YYEKEE (reference sequence). The CDR3 bases are TGTGCCAGCAGCTCCACCAGCCTAGGTCCCGGGACAGGTGGAATAACTGAAGCTTTCTTT. Translated: CASSSTSLGPGTGGITEAFF.

The CDR3 reads CASSFSDSLDYEQYF. The CDR3 coding sequence is TGTGCCAGCAGCTTCTCGGACAGCCTAGACTACGAGCAGTACTTC. The V call is TRBV7-6, the J call TRBJ2-7; TRBD1 is a possible D gene (6 bases). The ends were cut back, 3 bases at V and 3 bases at J, with 15 bases in the middle. The CDR3 is made up of 15 amino acids. The germline gives CDR1 SGHVS, CDR2 FNYEAQ.

About this clone itself: The same CDR3 can be traced to other DNA sequences in this sample. The chain employs TRBV9 and TRBJ1-1; 9 bases fit TRBD1. With V trimmed by 2 bases and J by 4 bases, 0 bases remained unmatched. The CDR3 spans 13 residues. Germline-derived CDR1 and CDR2 are SGDLS and YYNGEE. The CDR3 loop reads CASSVGQGTEAFF. Here the CDR3 DNA reads TGTGCCAGCAGCGTGGGACAGGGCACTGAAGCTTTCTTT.

This clone was found many times. The chain couples TRBV30 to TRBJ1-2, with D possibly TRBD1 on 6 matching bases. Germline values: CDR1 GTSNPN, CDR2 SVGIG (reference sequence). This CDR3 is built from 16 residues. Trimming pared 2 bases from V and 3 bases from J, leaving 19 bases between. CDR3 sequence: CAWSPLSTGRDYGYTF. Written as DNA, the CDR3 is TGTGCCTGGAGTCCCCTATCCACAGGGAGAGACTATGGCTACACCTTC.

V gene TRBV5-1 combines with J gene TRBJ2-1; TRBD2 aligns across 12 bases. V was clipped by 5 bases and J by 6 bases; unmatched bases: 6. Germline V CDR1 and CDR2: SGHRS, YFSETQ. This CDR3 has 15 residues. The CDR3 DNA reads TGCGCCAGCAGGGCGATGGGACTAGCGGGCAATGAGCAGTTCTTC. It translates to CASRAMGLAGNEQFF. Full variable domain (remainder filled in from reference TRBV5-1 and TRBJ2-1): KAGVTQTPRYLIKTRGQQVTLSCSPISGHRSVSWYQQTPGQGLQFLFEYFSETQRNKGNFPGRFSGRQFSNSRSEMNVSTLELGDSALYLCASRAMGLAGNEQFFGPGTRLTVL.

The DNA for the CDR3 is TGCGCCAGCAGCTTGAGCGGGGGCTCCGACACTGAAGCTTTCTTT. It encodes CASSLSGGSDTEAFF. The V call is TRBV5-1, the J call TRBJ1-1; TRBD1 is a possible D gene (6 bases). Trimming removed 1 base at V and 3 bases at J, with 13 bases between. Germline V gene data show CDR1 as SGHRS and CDR2 as YFSETQ. The CDR3 has 15 residues.

The J gene is TRBJ1-5, the V gene TRBV6-5, with D possibly being TRBD1 (5 bases). Per germline, CDR1 MNHEY and CDR2 SVGAGI. V was pared by 6 bases and J by 2 bases, with 11 bases between. The CDR3 is 14 amino acids. CDR3 sequence reads: CASSLTVGNQPQHF. The CDR3 DNA sequence: TGTGCCAGCAGCCTGACAGTGGGCAATCAGCCCCAGCATTTT.

This clone has more than one count but fewer than ten. The chain couples TRBV7-9 to TRBJ2-1; 10 bases fit TRBD2. This CDR3 region has 15 residues. Germline CDR1 reads SEHNR; CDR2 reads FQNEAQ (reference sequence). J was trimmed by 6 bases and V by 5 bases; bases with no gene match: 7. CDR3 in amino acids: CASSRSGRPFNEQFF. Here the CDR3 DNA reads TGTGCCAGCAGCCGTAGCGGGAGGCCCTTCAATGAGCAGTTCTTC.

The rearrangement uses TRBV7-2 and TRBJ1-2; 9 bases fit TRBD1. The trim removed 2 bases at V and 3 bases at J, leaving 10 bases unmatched. The CDR3 has 17 amino acids. CDR1 and CDR2 (germline): SGHTA, FQGNSA. The CDR3 sequence: CASSLTTGQGNYYGYTF. For the CDR3, the DNA is TGTGCCAGCAGCTTAACAACAGGACAGGGGAATTACTATGGCTACACCTTC.

V usage is TRBV24-1 and J usage is TRBJ2-1; 7 bases align to TRBD2. J gave up 9 bases and V 0 bases, and 10 bases lay outside the gene matches. In germline, CDR1 is KGHDR, CDR2 SFDVKD. The CDR3 spans 16 residues. CDR3 in DNA: TGTGCCACCAGTGATTTGAAAGCGGGGCTAGACGGTGAGCAGTTCTTC. Residues: CATSDLKAGLDGEQFF.

This clone is a singleton in its sample. The rearrangement uses TRBV9 and TRBJ1-2; TRBD1 matches 8 bases. The V segment lost 4 bases and the J segment 8 bases; nucleotides outside the gene matches: 10. From germline, CDR1 is SGDLS and CDR2 YYNGEE. The CDR3 is made up of 14 amino acids. CDR3 in amino acids: CASSFGQGMRGYTF. CDR3 sequence (DNA): TGTGCCAGCAGCTTTGGACAGGGTATGAGGGGCTACACCTTC.

The chain links TRBV18 to TRBJ1-5; no definite D call. Between the trimmed V and J ends, which lost 6 bases and 4 bases, there was a span of 16 bases. Germline-derived CDR1 and CDR2 are KGHSH and LQKENI. The CDR3 sequence is 15 residues long. The CDR3 spells CASSPVEAENQPQHF. The CDR3, as DNA: TGTGCCAGCTCCCCCGTCGAGGCGGAGAATCAGCCCCAGCATTTT. Using reference TRBV18 and TRBJ1-5 for the parts outside the CDR3, the full variable domain is NAGVMQNPRHLVRRRGQEARLRCSPMKGHSHVYWYRQLPEEGLKFMVYLQKENIIDESGMPKERFSAEFPKEGPSILRIQQVVRGDSAAYFCASSPVEAENQPQHFGDGTRLSIL.

The rearrangement joins TRBV9 to TRBJ2-1, with a possible D match to TRBD2 (7 bases). The V and J ends lost 6 bases and 0 bases respectively, with 19 bases between them. Germline assignment: CDR1 SGDLS and CDR2 YYNGEE. CDR3 length: 17 amino acids. The CDR3 region has the DNA TGTGCCAGCACCCGGGGAGGAGGGGGGGCCTCCTACAATGAGCAGTTCTTC. It codes for CASTRGGGGASYNEQFF. The variable domain in full, completed from reference TRBV9 and TRBJ2-1, reads DSGVTQTPKHLITATGQRVTLRCSPRSGDLSVYWYQQSLDQGLQFLIQYYNGEERAKGNILERFSAQQFPDLHSELNLSSLELGDSALYFCASTRGGGGASYNEQFFGPGTRLTVL.

The chain is built from TRBV18 and TRBJ2-1; TRBD1 matches at 8 bases. Germline V gene sequence: CDR1 KGHSH, CDR2 LQKENI. The length of the CDR3 is 15 residues. Trimming at V came to 4 bases and at J to 7 bases, leaving 9 bases not matched to a gene. CDR3 DNA sequence: TGTGCCAGCTCACTGACAGGGGATGGAGGGAATGAGCAGTTCTTC. As protein: CASSLTGDGGNEQFF.

V gene TRBV2 combines with J gene TRBJ2-7; 7 bases agree with TRBD1. Germline trimming cut 6 bases from V and 4 bases from J; bases unmatched to any gene: 12. Germline CDR1 is SNHLY and CDR2 is FYNNEI. The CDR3 has 15 amino acids. The CDR3 coding sequence is TGTGCCAGCAGACGTCCCGAGGGGGCATCTTACGAGCAGTACTTC. This codes for CASRRPEGASYEQYF. The complete variable domain, with remaining parts taken from reference TRBV2 and TRBJ2-7, reads EPEVTQTPSHQVTQMGQEVILRCVPISNHLYFYWYRQILGQKVEFLVSFYNNEISEKSEIFDDQFSVERPDGSNFTLKIRSTKLEDSAMYFCASRRPEGASYEQYFGPGTRLTVT.

This chain links TRBV23-1 with TRBJ2-7; 10 bases fit TRBD1. TRBV23-1 is annotated as an ORF whose role is uncertain. With V trimmed by 2 bases and J by 6 bases, 19 bases remained unmatched. The CDR3 totals 19 residues. CDR3 nucleotides: TGCGCCAGCAGTCAAGACCAACTAGAACCGGGACAGGGGTTTAGCGAGCAGTACTTC. Residues: CASSQDQLEPGQGFSEQYF.

This chain links TRBV11-3 with TRBJ2-7; 7 positions agree with TRBD1. CDR1 and CDR2 from the germline V gene are SGHNT and YENEEA. V was clipped by 5 bases and J by 5 bases; unmatched bases: 6. The CDR3 has 13 amino acids. CDR3 sequence reads: CASSLRQGDEQYF. DNA for the CDR3: TGTGCCAGCAGCCTGAGACAGGGCGACGAGCAGTACTTC.

This chain joins TRBV5-4 and TRBJ1-2; 8 positions agree with TRBD1. The J segment lost 3 bases and the V segment lost 0 bases, leaving 4 bases of the junction unmatched. The CDR3 has 15 residues. CDR1 and CDR2 (germline): SGHNT, YYREEE (reference sequence). The CDR3 DNA reads TGTGCCAGCAGCTTGGGGACAGGGACGGACTATGGCTACACCTTC. This gives the protein CASSLGTGTDYGYTF.

J is TRBJ2-1 and V is TRBV5-6; 8 nucleotides match TRBD2. Trimming at V came to 0 bases and at J to 5 bases, leaving 7 bases not matched to a gene. Germline loops: CDR1 SGHDT, CDR2 YYEEEE. There are 16 residues in the CDR3. Here the CDR3 reads CASSLEVRRGDNEQFF. Here the CDR3 DNA reads TGTGCCAGCAGCTTGGAGGTAAGGCGGGGGGACAATGAGCAGTTCTTC.

The chain links TRBV7-8 to TRBJ2-3, with D tentatively TRBD2 (5 bases). V lost 1 base, J lost 3 bases, and 8 bases lay in between. Germline loops: CDR1 SGHVS, CDR2 FQNEAQ. The CDR3 covers 14 residues. This CDR3 is CASSLDPGTDTQYF. The DNA for the CDR3 is TGTGCCAGCAGCTTAGATCCGGGGACAGATACGCAGTATTTT.

This chain uses TRBV10-2 with TRBJ2-1; D might be TRBD2 (5 bases). In germline, CDR1 is WSHSY, CDR2 SAAADI. V was cut by 6 bases and J by 5 bases, with 14 bases left in between. CDR3 size: 14 residues. CDR3: CASRMGAGDNEQFF. The CDR3 coding sequence is TGCGCCAGCAGGATGGGCGCGGGCGACAATGAGCAGTTCTTC.

This sequence joins TRBV6-5 and TRBJ2-1; D gene ambiguous. This CDR3 is 12 amino acids long. In germline, CDR1 is MNHEY, CDR2 SVGAGI. Trimming pared 3 bases from V and 8 bases from J, leaving 8 bases between. The CDR3 DNA follows: TGTGCCAGCAGTTATTTTCGGGATGAGCAGTTCTTC. Protein sequence: CASSYFRDEQFF.

V and J are TRBV11-3 and TRBJ2-2, with TRBD1 matching over 8 bases. Germline trimming cut 0 bases from V and 5 bases from J; bases unmatched to any gene: 8. The CDR3 contains 17 residues. Germline-derived CDR1 and CDR2 are SGHNT and YENEEA. The CDR3 loop is CASSLDRGLPGTGELFF. For the CDR3, the DNA is TGTGCCAGCAGCTTAGACAGGGGGCTTCCGGGGACCGGGGAGCTGTTTTTT.

This chain joins TRBV2 and TRBJ2-2; 8 bases are shared with TRBD1. V lost 2 bases and J lost 1; bases outside the gene matches: 12. CDR1 is SNHLY, CDR2 FYNNEI, per germline. CDR3 size: 19 residues. This CDR3 reads CASSEILGSTGGNTGELFF. The CDR3 DNA reads TGTGCCAGCAGTGAAATCTTGGGGAGTACAGGGGGGAACACCGGGGAGCTGTTTTTT. Drawing the rest from reference TRBV2 and TRBJ2-2, the complete variable domain is EPEVTQTPSHQVTQMGQEVILRCVPISNHLYFYWYRQILGQKVEFLVSFYNNEISEKSEIFDDQFSVERPDGSNFTLKIRSTKLEDSAMYFCASSEILGSTGGNTGELFFGEGSRLTVL.

The rearrangement joins TRBV18 to TRBJ2-7; TRBD2 matches at 10 bases. The CDR3 consists of 17 residues. Germline assignment: CDR1 KGHSH and CDR2 LQKENI. V gave up 3 bases and J gave up 7 bases; unmatched junction bases: 15. DNA of the CDR3: TGTGCCAGCTCACCGCTTAGTCCCGGGACTAGCGTGTTAGAGCAGTACTTC. Its protein product is CASSPLSPGTSVLEQYF.

The CDR3 sequence: CASSFDRAGYTF. CDR3 bases: TGTGCCAGCAGCTTCGACAGGGCTGGCTACACCTTC. The chain has TRBV9 and TRBJ1-2; 7 nucleotides agree with TRBD1. With V trimmed by 4 bases and J by 7 bases, 4 bases remained unmatched. The CDR3 totals 12 residues. Germline V lookup: CDR1 SGDLS, CDR2 YYNGEE.

The V and J genes are TRBV21-1 and TRBJ2-7; TRBD1 is the table's D call and was not checked against the DNA. TRBV21-1 is a pseudogene segment. The CDR3 sequence is 14 residues long. The CDR3 here is CASTCAGTGYEQYF. As DNA, the CDR3 is TGTGCCAGCACCTGCGCCGGGACAGGGTACGAGCAGTACTTC.

The chain couples TRBV5-1 to TRBJ2-5; 9 positions match TRBD2. Trimming cost V 1 base and J 5 bases; bases outside gene matches: 3. Germline V gene data show CDR1 as SGHRS and CDR2 as YFSETQ. CDR3 length: 14 residues. CDR3 nucleotides: TGCGCCAGCAGCTTGAGCGGGAGGAGGGAGACCCAGTACTTC. Translation gives CASSLSGRRETQYF. Using reference TRBV5-1 and TRBJ2-5 for the parts outside the CDR3, the full variable domain is KAGVTQTPRYLIKTRGQQVTLSCSPISGHRSVSWYQQTPGQGLQFLFEYFSETQRNKGNFPGRFSGRQFSNSRSEMNVSTLELGDSALYLCASSLSGRRETQYFGPGTRLLVL.

As for this clone: This CDR3 is also generated by other DNA sequences in the sample. V is TRBV3-1 (or the pseudogene TRBV3-2) and J is TRBJ2-7; 10 bases map to TRBD1. CDR1 and CDR2 from the germline V gene are LGHDT and YNNKEL (reference sequence). This CDR3 has 13 residues. The junction had 0 bases not matched to a gene; V was cut back by 3 bases and J by 4 bases. Here the CDR3 reads CASSQGQGYEQYF. DNA for the CDR3: TGTGCCAGCAGCCAGGGACAGGGGTACGAGCAGTACTTC.